This T cell receptor beta chain was documented in a study of shared clonotypes between healthy human individuals. Adult donors, all healthy and HIV-negative, had no recent acute infections or vaccinations. Among the donors, all were Caucasian adults who lived in Nashville, Tennessee. The ends lost 2 bases at V and 5 bases at J; junction bases unmatched: 8. CDR3 length: 16 amino acids. Per germline, CDR1 LNHDA and CDR2 SQIVND (reference sequence). Across several immunoSEQ plates, the genomic DNA of each subset was split evenly. Clones were read by immunoSEQ multiplex PCR, and TCRdb kept only the in-frame ones, dropping some. The profile shows hundreds of thousands of clones, about 95% of them singletons.

The sequenced sample was naive CD4+ T cells sorted from blood. The subset was: CD45RA+ positively selected. V gene TRBV19 combines with J gene TRBJ2-3, with 9 nucleotides matching TRBD2. The clonotype was recovered from a woman aged 25 to 39 in good health. The chain's CDR3 is CASSILPSGIGDTQYF. In DNA form, the CDR3 reads TGTGCCAGTAGTATACTCCCTAGCGGGATAGGAGATACGCAGTATTTT.